A selection of T cell receptor beta chains follows, all from one sample in a study of shared clonotypes between healthy human individuals. TCRdb's copy holds only in-frame clones and misses some; the assay was immunoSEQ multiplex PCR. The sample includes over a million clones, 70% to 80% of them seen just once. Material for sequencing was memory CD4+ T cells sorted from blood. The source of these receptors is a man in his late teens or twenties in good health. Each CDR3 is given with its conserved first and last residue. Each record gives: CDR3 DNA, CDR3 protein, clone size, J gene, D gene, V gene. D genes are given only for firm matches. The size field is filled for only some rows; it gives once, few, many or a size class.

DNA: TGTGCTATCCAGGGGGGAGATACGCAGTATTTT
CDR3: CAIQGGDTQYF
size: few
J: TRBJ2-3
D: -
V: TRBV10-3

DNA: TGTGCCAGCAGCCTGAGACGGACATCCTACGAGCAGTACTTC
CDR3: CASSLRRTSYEQYF
size: -
J: TRBJ2-7
D: -
V: TRBV7-2

DNA: TGTGCCAGTAGTCCTCGACAGGGGGGTACAGATACGCAGTATTTT
CDR3: CASSPRQGGTDTQYF
size: -
J: TRBJ2-3
D: TRBD1
V: TRBV19

DNA: TGTGCCAGCAGCAATAGCGGGGGGCTCCAAGAGACCCAGTACTTC
CDR3: CASSNSGGLQETQYF
size: -
J: TRBJ2-5
D: TRBD2
V: TRBV7-2

DNA: TGTGCCAGCAGTGAATTAGCAGCGGGAGTCGGCGAGCAGTACTTC
CDR3: CASSELAAGVGEQYF
size: -
J: TRBJ2-7
D: TRBD2
V: TRBV25-1

DNA: TGTGCCAGCAGTTACTCGGCAGTATTGAACACTGAAGCTTTCTTT
CDR3: CASSYSAVLNTEAFF
size: few
J: TRBJ1-1
D: -
V: TRBV6-5

DNA: TGTGCCAGCAGGCGGGACCACGGGTCCCCAGATACGCAGTATTTT
CDR3: CASRRDHGSPDTQYF
size: -
J: TRBJ2-3
D: -
V: TRBV2

DNA: TGTGCCAGCAGCAAAGGGGACAGGTCCTACGAGCAGTACTTC
CDR3: CASSKGDRSYEQYF
size: -
J: TRBJ2-7
D: -
V: TRBV21-1

DNA: TGTGCCAGCAGTGCACCGGGACAGGGCAAATATGGCTACACCTTC
CDR3: CASSAPGQGKYGYTF
size: -
J: TRBJ1-2
D: TRBD1
V: TRBV6-5

DNA: TGTGCCAGTAGTATTAGTAGTGAGGCAGCAAATTCACCCCTCCACTTT
CDR3: CASSISSEAANSPLHF
size: many
J: TRBJ1-6
D: -
V: TRBV19

DNA: TGTGCCAGCATCCTAGGTCCTCGGAACACCGGGGAGCTGTTTTTT
CDR3: CASILGPRNTGELFF
size: -
J: TRBJ2-2
D: -
V: TRBV7-2

DNA: TGTGCCAGCAGCTTGGGGGCCCCGGGCTACGAGCAGTACTTC
CDR3: CASSLGAPGYEQYF
size: -
J: TRBJ2-7
D: -
V: TRBV5-4

DNA: TGTGCCAGCAGTCGGGACAGCTCCTACGAGCAGTACTTC
CDR3: CASSRDSSYEQYF
size: -
J: TRBJ2-7
D: TRBD1
V: TRBV27

DNA: TGTGCCAGCAGTGAAGTGGGACAGGGGTACACTGAAGCTTTCTTT
CDR3: CASSEVGQGYTEAFF
size: -
J: TRBJ1-1
D: TRBD1
V: TRBV6-1

DNA: TGTGCCAGCAGAGAACTTTTTTTCACTGAAGCTTTCTTT
CDR3: CASRELFFTEAFF
size: -
J: TRBJ1-1
D: -
V: TRBV6-5

DNA: TGTGCCAGCAACCCGGGACTAGCGGGAGGAAATGAGCAGTTCTTC
CDR3: CASNPGLAGGNEQFF
size: -
J: TRBJ2-1
D: TRBD2
V: TRBV6-5

DNA: TGCAGCGTTGTTACGGGGTCCTACGAGCAGTACTTC
CDR3: CSVVTGSYEQYF
size: -
J: TRBJ2-7
D: -
V: TRBV29-1

DNA: TGTGCCAGTAGTATATCGCAATCCGCGGTCACCGGGGAGCTGTTTTTT
CDR3: CASSISQSAVTGELFF
size: -
J: TRBJ2-2
D: -
V: TRBV19

DNA: TGTGCCAGCGGGGGACAGGGGACTGAAGCTTTCTTT
CDR3: CASGGQGTEAFF
size: few
J: TRBJ1-1
D: TRBD1
V: TRBV7-9

DNA: TGTGCCAGCAGTCGGGGGACTTCTAGCAATCAGCCCCAGCATTTT
CDR3: CASSRGTSSNQPQHF
size: -
J: TRBJ1-5
D: -
V: TRBV2

DNA: TGTGCCAGCTCACGAGCGGACAGGGCGACCGACGAGCAGTACTTC
CDR3: CASSRADRATDEQYF
size: -
J: TRBJ2-7
D: TRBD1
V: TRBV18

DNA: TGTGCCAGCAGCAAGCCGGGGGCAAACTATGGCTACACCTTC
CDR3: CASSKPGANYGYTF
size: once
J: TRBJ1-2
D: -
V: TRBV5-6

DNA: TGTGCCTGGAGTGTAGGGGGGGAGACCCAGTACTTC
CDR3: CAWSVGGETQYF
size: few
J: TRBJ2-5
D: -
V: TRBV30

DNA: TGTGCCAGCAGCCCGAGGGGGGTCTCCCACGAGCAGTACTTC
CDR3: CASSPRGVSHEQYF
size: -
J: TRBJ2-7
D: -
V: TRBV5-5

DNA: TGTGCCAGCAGTTTATTTATCACAGCAAACACTGAAGCTTTCTTT
CDR3: CASSLFITANTEAFF
size: -
J: TRBJ1-1
D: -
V: TRBV28

DNA: TGTGCCAGCAGACAGGGAAAAGAGACCCAGTACTTC
CDR3: CASRQGKETQYF
size: -
J: TRBJ2-5
D: -
V: TRBV6-5